What follows are 30 T cell receptor beta chains derived from one specimen sequenced in a study of identical twins. TCRdb re-called the 5' RACE reads through MiXCR, storing one row per CDR3 protein. Here the sample spans around 550,000 distinct CDR3 sequences, roughly 15% being singletons. These data were also reused for a study on yellow fever vaccine responses in identical twins.

The sample consisted of CD4+ T cells sorted from blood. These receptors were taken from a young woman in good health.

V and J are TRBV11-2 and TRBJ1-1; D is perhaps TRBD1 (6 bases). This CDR3 spans 15 amino acids. The germline V gene encodes CDR1 SGHAT and CDR2 FQNNGV. With 5 bases removed from V and 6 bases from J, the gap between germline ends came to 19 bases. The DNA of the CDR3 is TGTGCCAGCAGCCCCATCAGGGGCGTTAACCCTGAAGCTTTCTTT. Encoded protein: CASSPIRGVNPEAFF.

The CDR3, as DNA: TGCAGCGTTGTCCCAACAGGGGGCGAACCCTACGAGCAGTACTTC. Translation gives CSVVPTGGEPYEQYF. The chain combines TRBV29-1 with TRBJ2-7, with 9 bases that match TRBD1. CDR1 is SQVTM, CDR2 ANQGSEA, per germline. Losses at the gene ends were 4 bases for V and 2 bases for J; bases not matched to a gene: 9. The CDR3 extends over 15 amino acids.

The chain joins TRBV6-1 to TRBJ2-3, with a weak D call TRBD2 (6 bases). CDR1 is MNHNS, CDR2 SASEGT, per germline. There are 17 residues in the CDR3. The V end was cut by 5 bases, the J end by 2 bases, with 20 bases between. This CDR3 reads CASSPRGTGENTDTQYF. CDR3 DNA: TGTGCCAGCAGTCCTCGGGGCACGGGAGAGAACACAGATACGCAGTATTTT.

This clonotype has more than one count but fewer than ten. The V gene is TRBV3-1, the J gene TRBJ2-4; 7 nucleotides match TRBD2. This CDR3 comprises 12 residues. From germline, CDR1 is LGHDT and CDR2 YNNKEL (reference sequence). J was trimmed by 10 bases and V by 4 bases; bases with no gene match: 4. In nucleotides, the CDR3 is TGTGCCAGCAGCCTCGGGAGGAGGATTCAGTACTTC. Its protein is CASSLGRRIQYF.

This clonotype has just a few counts. The J gene is TRBJ2-7, the V gene TRBV20-1; 14 bases fit TRBD2. Per germline, CDR1 DFQATT and CDR2 SNEGSKA (reference sequence). The CDR3 is 16 amino acids. V was clipped by 6 bases and J by 1 base; unmatched bases: 8. CDR3 residues: CSARPGTSGSSYEQYF. For the CDR3, the DNA is TGCAGTGCGAGACCCGGGACTAGCGGGAGTTCCTACGAGCAGTACTTC.

This rearrangement joins TRBV12-3 or TRBV12-4 to TRBJ2-7; 7 bases fit TRBD2. The CDR3 covers 14 residues. V gave up 6 bases and J gave up 4 bases; unmatched junction bases: 9. The CDR3 loop is CASSPLGGKYEQYF. The CDR3 nucleotides read TGTGCCAGCAGCCCCTTGGGGGGGAAGTACGAGCAGTACTTC.

This clonotype appeared a few times. CDR3 in DNA: TGTGCCAGCAGCTTAGTGAGGGCCGACTGGTACAGCACAGATACGCAGTATTTT. This translates into CASSLVRADWYSTDTQYF. The chain employs TRBV11-2 and TRBJ2-3; a possible D gene is TRBD2 (5 bases). The V end was cut by 1 base, the J end by 0 bases, with 17 bases between. Germline V gene data show CDR1 as SGHAT and CDR2 as FQNNGV. This CDR3 has 18 amino acids.

V gene TRBV24-1 combines with J gene TRBJ2-3; D ambiguous. Germline CDR1 reads KGHDR; CDR2 reads SFDVKD. V gave up 7 bases and J gave up 3 bases, with 13 bases separating them. The CDR3 sequence is 14 residues long. The chain's CDR3 is CATSVIGKTDTQYF. The CDR3 DNA is TGTGCCACCAGCGTCATTGGGAAGACAGATACGCAGTATTTT.

The chain joins TRBV7-9 to TRBJ2-4; a possible D gene is TRBD2 (6 bases). Between the trimmed V and J ends, which lost 0 bases and 8 bases, there was a span of 11 bases. The CDR3 length is 14 residues. The germline gives CDR1 SEHNR, CDR2 FQNEAQ (reference sequence). The CDR3 sequence: CASSLAGGTDIQYF. The CDR3 DNA is TGTGCCAGCAGCTTAGCGGGAGGCACGGACATTCAGTACTTC.

This chain links TRBV28 with TRBJ2-4; 7 bases fit TRBD1. After removal of 3 bases from V and 1 base from J, the junction contained 9 bases not matched to a gene. The CDR3 has 17 amino acids. Germline V lookup: CDR1 MDHEN, CDR2 SYDVKM. The CDR3 nucleotides read TGTGCCAGCAGTTTCTCAACAGGGGTGAGGGCCAAAAACATTCAGTACTTC. Its protein is CASSFSTGVRAKNIQYF. Full variable domain (missing parts from reference TRBV28 and TRBJ2-4): DVKVTQSSRYLVKRTGEKVFLECVQDMDHENMFWYRQDPGLGLRLIYFSYDVKMKEKGDIPEGYSVSREKKERFSLILESASTNQTSMYLCASSFSTGVRAKNIQYFGAGTRLSVL.

Only a few counts were recorded for this clonotype. The chain has TRBV20-1 and TRBJ2-1; no reliable D call. Germline CDR1 and CDR2: DFQATT and SNEGSKA (reference sequence). V lost 8 bases, J lost 1 base, and 12 bases lay in between. The length of the CDR3 is 13 residues. The CDR3 region is CSTKTSSYNEQFF. CDR3 sequence (DNA): TGCAGTACTAAGACCTCTTCCTACAATGAGCAGTTCTTC.

This clonotype was seen a handful of times. This chain connects TRBV29-1 to TRBJ2-1; 8 bases fit TRBD2. V lost 6 bases to trimming and J lost 6 bases; unmatched junction nucleotides: 10. CDR1 is SQVTM and CDR2 is ANQGSEA in the germline V gene. This CDR3 contains 14 residues. This CDR3 is CSVIPSGSVNEQFF. The CDR3 nucleotides are TGCAGCGTCATACCCAGCGGGAGTGTCAATGAGCAGTTCTTC.

The genes are TRBV12-5 and TRBJ2-7, with 11 bases matching TRBD1. V lost 0 bases to trimming and J lost 6 bases; unmatched junction nucleotides: 4. Per the germline V gene, CDR1 is LGHNT and CDR2 is FRNRAP. This CDR3 has 15 residues. As DNA, the CDR3 is TGTGCTAGTGGTTTGGTCGGGACAGGGGGAACCGAGCAGTACTTC. It codes for CASGLVGTGGTEQYF.

The table lists this clonotype with a few counts. The V call is TRBV5-1, the J call TRBJ2-5; D is perhaps TRBD2 (5 bases). The V gene lost 3 bases and the J gene lost 5 bases, with 23 bases spanning the gap. Germline V CDR1 and CDR2: SGHRS, YFSETQ. There are 17 residues in the CDR3. CDR3 in amino acids: CASSYGGLISRRETQYF. The CDR3 coding sequence is TGCGCCAGCAGCTACGGAGGACTCATCAGTAGGAGGGAGACCCAGTACTTC.

This clonotype was seen a few times. The J gene is TRBJ2-5, the V gene TRBV6-1; no firm D call. Germline assignment: CDR1 MNHNS and CDR2 SASEGT. The CDR3 is 14 amino acids. The germline V and J ends were trimmed by 5 bases and 7 bases, with 17 bases remaining between them. This CDR3 is CASSPRLQDGTQYF. The CDR3 bases are TGTGCCAGCAGTCCCCGCCTCCAAGACGGGACCCAGTACTTC.

In its sample, this clonotype was seen a few times. The chain carries TRBV7-8 and TRBJ2-2, with 8 bases identical to TRBD1. The CDR3 is 16 residues long. V shed 7 bases and J 2 bases; nucleotides not matched to a gene: 9. In germline, CDR1 is SGHVS, CDR2 FQNEAQ. The CDR3 region is CASTAGQGLNTGELFF. The CDR3 region has the DNA TGTGCCAGCACCGCCGGACAGGGCCTTAACACCGGGGAGCTGTTTTTT.

This chain joins TRBV5-1 and TRBJ2-7; 11 nucleotides match TRBD2. Germline-derived CDR1 and CDR2 are SGHRS and YFSETQ. This CDR3 contains 18 residues. With V trimmed by 0 bases and J by 3 bases, 11 bases remained unmatched. The CDR3 is CASSLGVTSGGRVYEQYF. The CDR3 DNA sequence: TGCGCCAGCAGCTTGGGAGTAACTAGCGGGGGACGGGTCTACGAGCAGTACTTC.

The rearrangement uses TRBV27 and TRBJ2-7; D is perhaps TRBD1 or TRBD2 (5 bases each). Germline V gives CDR1 MNHEY, CDR2 SMNVEV (reference sequence). The CDR3 has 14 residues. The V gene lost 7 bases and the J gene lost 2 bases, with 15 bases spanning the gap. In nucleotides, the CDR3 is TGTGCCAGCAATCCCCCGGGACGCACCTACGAGCAGTACTTC. Translating gives CASNPPGRTYEQYF.

This rearrangement joins TRBV29-1 to TRBJ2-2; 7 nucleotides align to TRBD1. The CDR3 sequence is 14 residues long. Germline values: CDR1 SQVTM, CDR2 ANQGSEA. V shed 5 bases, J shed 1 base, and the junction held 4 bases outside the gene matches. CDR3 sequence: CSVRQGMNTGELFF. In DNA, the CDR3 is TGCAGCGTTCGACAGGGAATGAACACCGGGGAGCTGTTTTTT.

The chain carries TRBV7-9 and TRBJ2-1, with D hard to call. Trimming removed 0 bases at V and 7 bases at J, with 16 bases between. Germline CDR1 SEHNR, CDR2 FQNEAQ (reference sequence). The length of the CDR3 is 16 residues. The CDR3 is CASSLAFGSEPNEQFF. The CDR3 region has the DNA TGTGCCAGCAGCTTAGCGTTCGGCTCGGAACCTAATGAGCAGTTCTTC.

The rearrangement links TRBV20-1 to TRBJ2-3; TRBD2 agrees at 7 bases. The germline gives CDR1 DFQATT, CDR2 SNEGSKA (reference sequence). This CDR3 has 14 residues. The J segment lost 2 bases and the V segment lost 2 bases, leaving 4 bases of the junction unmatched. CDR3 sequence (DNA): TGCAGTGCTAGACTAGCGGCCAACACAGATACGCAGTATTTT. Translation: CSARLAANTDTQYF.

This clonotype turned up a few times. The rearrangement links TRBV29-1 to TRBJ1-1; D is uncertain. The length of the CDR3 is 13 residues. CDR1 SQVTM and CDR2 ANQGSEA come from the germline V gene. Trimming removed 4 bases at V and 0 bases at J, with 9 bases between. For the CDR3, the DNA is TGCAGCGTTGTCGCAGGCATGAACACTGAAGCTTTCTTT. Translating gives CSVVAGMNTEAFF.

The rearrangement joins TRBV5-6 to TRBJ2-5, with D maybe TRBD1 (5 bases). The CDR3 is 15 amino acids. Trimming left V 5 bases short and J 5 bases short, with 19 bases between. Germline V lookup: CDR1 SGHDT, CDR2 YYEEEE. The CDR3 region has the DNA TGTGCCAGCAGTGTCGGACAATCAAAGGCGGAGACCCAGTACTTC. Protein sequence: CASSVGQSKAETQYF.

The chain links TRBV10-3 to TRBJ2-7; D possibly corresponds to TRBD2 (6 bases). The CDR3 has 13 amino acids. The germline CDR1 and CDR2 sequences are ENHRY and SYGVKD. V lost 6 bases to trimming and J lost 1 base, with 10 bases between them. The CDR3 region has the DNA TGTGCCATCAGAATTGGGGGGTCCTACGAGCAGTACTTC. Encoded protein: CAIRIGGSYEQYF.

The gene calls are TRBV3-1 and TRBJ2-6; 8 nucleotides align to TRBD1. CDR1 and CDR2 (germline): LGHDT, YNNKEL (reference sequence). Losses at the gene ends were 0 bases for V and 5 bases for J; bases not matched to a gene: 6. The CDR3 consists of 17 residues. The CDR3 spells CASSQDGRGPWANVLTF. CDR3 bases: TGTGCCAGCAGCCAAGATGGCAGGGGGCCTTGGGCCAACGTCCTGACTTTC.

In its sample, this clonotype was seen many times. The genes are TRBV12-3 or TRBV12-4 and TRBJ1-2; no reliable D call. The V end lost 3 bases, the J end lost 4 bases, and 9 bases lay between the germline ends. The CDR3 has 13 residues. The CDR3 DNA reads TGTGCCAGCAGTTTGGAGCCCACCTATGGCTACACCTTC. Translated: CASSLEPTYGYTF.

As DNA, the CDR3 is TGTGCCAGCAGCCCCCGGGACAGGGACGCTGAAGCTTTCTTT. It is translated as CASSPRDRDAEAFF. The V and J genes are TRBV7-8 and TRBJ1-1, with 9 bases lining up with TRBD1. The CDR3 has 14 amino acids. Germline trimming cut 5 bases from V and 6 bases from J; bases unmatched to any gene: 7. Per germline, CDR1 SGHVS and CDR2 FQNEAQ.

The rearrangement links TRBV12-3 or TRBV12-4 to TRBJ2-3, with 8 positions matching TRBD2. Trimming cost V 5 bases and J 1 base; bases outside gene matches: 11. The CDR3 has 17 residues. Here the CDR3 reads CASSPRRGLAGTDTQYF. CDR3 DNA: TGTGCCAGCAGTCCGAGAAGAGGACTAGCCGGCACAGATACGCAGTATTTT.

This clonotype was seen repeatedly, ten times or more. J is TRBJ2-1 and V is TRBV29-1; no firm D call. CDR1 SQVTM and CDR2 ANQGSEA come from the germline V gene. The CDR3 spans 12 residues. V was shortened by 0 bases and J by 12 bases, with 12 bases between the two germline ends. The CDR3 region is CSVEDRADGQFF. CDR3 in DNA: TGCAGCGTTGAAGATCGAGCAGACGGGCAGTTCTTC.

This chain joins TRBV28 and TRBJ2-1; 7 nucleotides align to TRBD1. Germline CDR1 and CDR2: MDHEN and SYDVKM. The V and J ends lost 5 bases and 3 bases, in that order; junction bases with no gene match: 10. This CDR3 has 16 amino acids. The CDR3 loop reads CASSPPQGQLYNEQFF. The CDR3, as DNA: TGTGCCAGCAGTCCGCCCCAGGGACAGCTCTACAATGAGCAGTTCTTC.